This T cell receptor beta chain was identified during a study of spatial heterogeneity in lung cancer. As regards this clonotype: What it binds is unknown.

Each CDR3 protein gets one entry after TCRdb re-called the 5' RACE reads with MiXCR. The top ten hold roughly 30% of the sample, which has under 6,500 distinct CDR3 sequences, approximately 9% seen once. Study observations and caveats: Tracking of tumor mutation counts was seen in expanded intratumoral alpha and beta TCR counts.

Germline V gene sequence: CDR1 SNHLY, CDR2 FYNNEI. This CDR3 is built from 15 residues. V lost 8 bases and J lost 3; bases outside the gene matches: 11. Time point described: sample taken at primary tumor resection. No cells were sorted before sequencing. The whole RNA sequenced was extracted from tumor, nontumor lung or frozen PBMC. The starting material was lung tumor tissue, obtained at surgery. This TCR was sampled from a female donor with early-stage non-small cell lung cancer. This sequence joins TRBV2 and TRBJ2-5; 8 nucleotides match TRBD1. The CDR3 nucleotides are TGTGCCAGCGGCGGGGCGTGGGGACAGGAAGAGACCCAGTACTTC. This sequence encodes CASGGAWGQEETQYF.